The clone carrying this T cell receptor beta chain turned up a few times. What it binds is not known. Repertoires were generated with immunoSEQ multiplex PCR, while TCRdb's copy carries only in-frame clones and drops some. The repertoire holds about 15,000 clones, over 60% seen once, with about 10% in the top ten. The data derive from a study of somatic mutations in cytotoxic T cells in rheumatoid arthritis. The wider study: Patient blood, which was peripheral blood collected as 30 ml EDTA, was drawn right after diagnosis and before any treatment started. Purity of nearly 100% was reached when some V beta antibody-stained T-cell populations were flow-sorted, including V beta1+ cells sequenced for TCRB. Study-wide results and caveats: Nobody adjusted the slight TRBV07 underrepresentation in rheumatoid arthritis patients for multiple comparisons. For patients with rheumatoid arthritis, CD8+ clonality went up with age, while healthy controls showed no such change.

The CDR3 has 14 residues. Germline assignment: CDR1 MNHNY and CDR2 SVGAGI (reference sequence). V dropped 2 bases and J dropped 6; count of bases not matched to a gene: 3. The chain is built from TRBV6-6 and TRBJ1-5; 8 bases are a match to TRBD1. This clonotype originated in an adult with rheumatoid arthritis. Specimen: CD8+ T cells sorted from blood. CDR3 sequence: CASSYGQGGQPQHF. CDR3 coding DNA: TGTGCCAGCAGTTACGGACAGGGAGGTCAGCCCCAGCATTTT.